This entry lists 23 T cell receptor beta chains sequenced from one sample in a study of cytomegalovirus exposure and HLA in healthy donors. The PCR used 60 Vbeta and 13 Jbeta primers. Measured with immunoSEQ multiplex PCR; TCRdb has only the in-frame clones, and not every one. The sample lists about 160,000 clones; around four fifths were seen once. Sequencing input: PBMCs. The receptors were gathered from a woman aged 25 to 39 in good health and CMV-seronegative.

CDR3 nucleotide sequence: TGTGCCAGTAGCTACAGATTGACCTACGAGCAGTACTTC. Translated: CASSYRLTYEQYF. The rearrangement uses TRBV19 and TRBJ2-7; D gene uncertain. The CDR3 consists of 13 residues. Germline V gene sequence: CDR1 LNHDA, CDR2 SQIVND (reference sequence). The V end was cut by 6 bases, the J end by 2 bases, with 11 bases between.

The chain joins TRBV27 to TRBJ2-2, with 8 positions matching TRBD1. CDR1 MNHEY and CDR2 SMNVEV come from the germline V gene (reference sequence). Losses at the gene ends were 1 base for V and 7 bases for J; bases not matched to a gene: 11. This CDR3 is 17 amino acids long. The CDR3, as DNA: TGTGCCAGCAGTTTATTACGGGGACAGGTTGCGGGCGGGGAGCTGTTTTTT. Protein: CASSLLRGQVAGGELFF.

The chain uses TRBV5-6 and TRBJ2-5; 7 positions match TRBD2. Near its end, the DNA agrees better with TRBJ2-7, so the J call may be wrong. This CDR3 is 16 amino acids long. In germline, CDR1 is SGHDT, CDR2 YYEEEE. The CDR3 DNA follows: TGTGCCAGCAGCTTGGGGGGAGGGCCTCACTCCTACGAGCAGTACTTC. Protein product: CASSLGGGPHSYEQYF.

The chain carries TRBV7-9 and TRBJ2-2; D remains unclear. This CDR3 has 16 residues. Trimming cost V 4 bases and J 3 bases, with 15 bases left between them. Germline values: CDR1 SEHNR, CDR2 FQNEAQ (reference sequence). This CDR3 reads CASSSLRVQYTGELFF. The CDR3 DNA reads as TGTGCCAGCAGCTCCCTCCGGGTCCAATACACCGGGGAGCTGTTTTTT.

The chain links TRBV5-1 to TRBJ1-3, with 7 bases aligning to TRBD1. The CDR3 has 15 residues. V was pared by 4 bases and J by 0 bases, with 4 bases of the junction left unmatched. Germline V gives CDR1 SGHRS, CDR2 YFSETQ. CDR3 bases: TGCGCCAGCAGCGAGGGACAGCCCTCTGGAAACACCATATATTTT. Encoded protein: CASSEGQPSGNTIYF.

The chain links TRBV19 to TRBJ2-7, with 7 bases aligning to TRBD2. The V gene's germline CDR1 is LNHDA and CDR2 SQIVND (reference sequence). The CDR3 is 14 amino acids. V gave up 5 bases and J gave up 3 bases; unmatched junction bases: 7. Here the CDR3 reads CASSPRLAGYEQYF. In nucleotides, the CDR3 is TGTGCCAGTAGTCCTCGACTAGCTGGCTACGAGCAGTACTTC.

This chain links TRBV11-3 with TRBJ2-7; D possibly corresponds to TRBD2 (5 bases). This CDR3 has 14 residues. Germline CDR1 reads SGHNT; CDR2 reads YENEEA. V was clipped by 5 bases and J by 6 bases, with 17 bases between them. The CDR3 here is CASSPGFLTSEQYF. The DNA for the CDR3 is TGTGCCAGCAGCCCGGGATTCCTGACGTCCGAGCAGTACTTC.

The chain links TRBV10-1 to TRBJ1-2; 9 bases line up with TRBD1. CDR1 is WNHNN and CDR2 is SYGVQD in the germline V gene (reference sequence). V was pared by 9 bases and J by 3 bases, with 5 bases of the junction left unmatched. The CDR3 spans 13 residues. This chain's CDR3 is CARHRDRDYGYTF. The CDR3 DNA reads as TGCGCCAGACACCGGGACAGGGACTATGGCTACACCTTC.

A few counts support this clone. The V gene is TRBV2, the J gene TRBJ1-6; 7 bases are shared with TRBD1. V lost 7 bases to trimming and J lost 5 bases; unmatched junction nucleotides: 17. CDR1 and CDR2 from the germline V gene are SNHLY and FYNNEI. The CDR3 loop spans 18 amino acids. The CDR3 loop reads CASITLPPGQLNNSPLHF. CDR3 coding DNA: TGTGCCAGCATCACACTACCACCGGGACAGCTTAATAATTCACCCCTCCACTTT.

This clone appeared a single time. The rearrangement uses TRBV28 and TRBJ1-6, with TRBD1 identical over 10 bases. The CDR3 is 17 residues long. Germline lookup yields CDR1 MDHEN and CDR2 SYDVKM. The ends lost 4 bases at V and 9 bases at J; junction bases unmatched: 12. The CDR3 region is CASSSSRTGGHSSPLHF. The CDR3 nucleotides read TGTGCCAGCAGTTCTTCTCGGACAGGGGGTCATAGTTCACCCCTCCACTTT.

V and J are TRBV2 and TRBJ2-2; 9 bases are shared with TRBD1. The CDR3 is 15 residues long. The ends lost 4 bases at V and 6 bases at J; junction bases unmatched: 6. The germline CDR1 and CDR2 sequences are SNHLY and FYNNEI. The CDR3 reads CASSVGTGRAGELFF. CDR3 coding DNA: TGTGCCAGCAGTGTGGGGACAGGGAGGGCCGGGGAGCTGTTTTTT. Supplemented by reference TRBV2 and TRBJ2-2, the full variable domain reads EPEVTQTPSHQVTQMGQEVILRCVPISNHLYFYWYRQILGQKVEFLVSFYNNEISEKSEIFDDQFSVERPDGSNFTLKIRSTKLEDSAMYFCASSVGTGRAGELFFGEGSRLTVL.

The CDR3 spells CASSPRTGTGGAFF. In DNA form, the CDR3 reads TGTGCCAGCAGCCCCCGGACAGGGACCGGTGGGGCTTTCTTT. The chain employs TRBV9 and TRBJ1-1; the match to TRBD1 covers 8 bases. Trimming at V came to 4 bases and at J to 11 bases, leaving 13 bases not matched to a gene. The germline V gene has CDR1 SGDLS and CDR2 YYNGEE. The CDR3 has 14 amino acids.

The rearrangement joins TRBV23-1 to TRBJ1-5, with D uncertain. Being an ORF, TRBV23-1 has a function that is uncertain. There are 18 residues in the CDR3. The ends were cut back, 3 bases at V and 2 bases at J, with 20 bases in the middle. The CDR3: CASSQGARRRRGNQPQHF. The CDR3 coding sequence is TGCGCCAGCAGTCAGGGTGCTCGACGACGGAGGGGCAATCAGCCCCAGCATTTT.

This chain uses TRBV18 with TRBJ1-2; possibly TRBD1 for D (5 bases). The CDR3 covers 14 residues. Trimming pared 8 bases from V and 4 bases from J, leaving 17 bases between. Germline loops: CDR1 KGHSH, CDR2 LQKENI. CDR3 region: CASTQGGWGYGYTF. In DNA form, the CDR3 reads TGTGCCAGCACTCAGGGAGGTTGGGGCTATGGCTACACCTTC.

The CDR3 spells CASIPGVSGNTIYF. CDR3 nucleotides: TGTGCCAGCATTCCAGGGGTATCTGGAAACACCATATATTTT. The chain links TRBV6-1 to TRBJ1-3, with D possibly TRBD1 on 6 matching bases. Germline V gene sequence: CDR1 MNHNS, CDR2 SASEGT. Trimming took 7 bases from V and 1 from J, leaving 11 bases between them. CDR3 length: 14 amino acids.

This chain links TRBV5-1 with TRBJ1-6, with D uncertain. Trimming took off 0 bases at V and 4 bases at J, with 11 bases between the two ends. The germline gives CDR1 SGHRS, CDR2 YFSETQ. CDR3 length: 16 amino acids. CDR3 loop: CASSLDWARYNSPLHF. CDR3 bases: TGCGCCAGCAGCTTGGATTGGGCAAGGTATAATTCACCCCTCCACTTT.

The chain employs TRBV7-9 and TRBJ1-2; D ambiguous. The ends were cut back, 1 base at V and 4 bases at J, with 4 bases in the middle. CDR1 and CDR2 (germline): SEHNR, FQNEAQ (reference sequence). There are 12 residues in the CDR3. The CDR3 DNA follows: TGTGCCAGCAGCTTAGACATCTATGGCTACACCTTC. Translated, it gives CASSLDIYGYTF.

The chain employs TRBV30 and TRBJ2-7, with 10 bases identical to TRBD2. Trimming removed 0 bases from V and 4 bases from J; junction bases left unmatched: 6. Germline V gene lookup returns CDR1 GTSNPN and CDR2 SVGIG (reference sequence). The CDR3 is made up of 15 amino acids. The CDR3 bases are TGTGCCTGGAGTGTAGGTAGCGGGGGGCCATACGAGCAGTACTTC. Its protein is CAWSVGSGGPYEQYF.

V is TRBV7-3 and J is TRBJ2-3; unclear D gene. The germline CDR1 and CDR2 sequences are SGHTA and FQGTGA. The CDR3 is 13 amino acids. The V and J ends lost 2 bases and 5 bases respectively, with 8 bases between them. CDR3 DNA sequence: TGTGCCAGCAGCTTAGCAGTGATAGATACGCAGTATTTT. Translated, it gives CASSLAVIDTQYF.

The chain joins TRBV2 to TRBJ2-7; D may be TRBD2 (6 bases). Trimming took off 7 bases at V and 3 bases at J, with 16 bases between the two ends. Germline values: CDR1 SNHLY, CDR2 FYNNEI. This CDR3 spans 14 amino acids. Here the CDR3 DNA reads TGTGCCAGCACCGAATTTCGGGGGAACTACGAGCAGTACTTC. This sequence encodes CASTEFRGNYEQYF.

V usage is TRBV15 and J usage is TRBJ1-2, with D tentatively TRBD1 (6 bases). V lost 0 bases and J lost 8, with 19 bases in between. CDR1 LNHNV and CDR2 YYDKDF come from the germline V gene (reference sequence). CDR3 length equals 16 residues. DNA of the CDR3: TGTGCCACCAGCAGAGATCTGGGCGCACTAGGGGGAGGCTACACCTTC. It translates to CATSRDLGALGGGYTF.

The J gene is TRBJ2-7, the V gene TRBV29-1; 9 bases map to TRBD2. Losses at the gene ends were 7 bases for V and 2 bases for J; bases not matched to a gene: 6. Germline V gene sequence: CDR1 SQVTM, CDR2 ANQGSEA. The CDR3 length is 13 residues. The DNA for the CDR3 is TGCAGCGCAAGCGGGGGGCCTACCTACGAGCAGTACTTC. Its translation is CSASGGPTYEQYF.

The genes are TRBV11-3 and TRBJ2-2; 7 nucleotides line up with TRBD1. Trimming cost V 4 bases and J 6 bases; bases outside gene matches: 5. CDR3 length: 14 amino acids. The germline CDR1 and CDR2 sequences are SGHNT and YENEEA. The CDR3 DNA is TGTGCCAGCAGCTCTAGACAGGGACCCGGGGAGCTGTTTTTT. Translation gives CASSSRQGPGELFF.